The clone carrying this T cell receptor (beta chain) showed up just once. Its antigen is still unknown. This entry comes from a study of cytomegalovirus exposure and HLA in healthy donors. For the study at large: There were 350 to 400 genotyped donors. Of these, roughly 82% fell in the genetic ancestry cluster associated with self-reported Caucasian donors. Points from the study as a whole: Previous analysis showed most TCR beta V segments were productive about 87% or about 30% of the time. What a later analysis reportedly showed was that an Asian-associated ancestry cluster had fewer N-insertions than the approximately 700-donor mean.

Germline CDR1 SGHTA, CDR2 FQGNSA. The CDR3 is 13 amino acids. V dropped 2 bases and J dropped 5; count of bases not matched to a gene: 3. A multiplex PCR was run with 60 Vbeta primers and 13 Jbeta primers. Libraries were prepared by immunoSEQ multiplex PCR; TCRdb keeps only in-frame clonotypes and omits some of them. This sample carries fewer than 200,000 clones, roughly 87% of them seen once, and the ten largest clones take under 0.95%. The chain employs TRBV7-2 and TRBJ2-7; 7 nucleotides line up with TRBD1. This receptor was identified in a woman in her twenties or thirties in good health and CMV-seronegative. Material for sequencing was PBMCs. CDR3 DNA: TGTGCCAGCAGCTTAACAGGGGTCCACGAGCAGTACTTC. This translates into CASSLTGVHEQYF. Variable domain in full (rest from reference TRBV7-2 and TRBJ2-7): GAGVSQSPSNKVTEKGKDVELRCDPISGHTALYWYRQSLGQGLEFLIYFQGNSAPDKSGLPSDRFSAERTGGSVSTLTIQRTQQEDSAVYLCASSLTGVHEQYFGPGTRLTVT.